This is a list of T cell receptor beta chains from one sample in a study of blood T cell repertoires in COVID-19. Only in-frame clones appear in the TCRdb table, and some are missing; sequencing was by immunoSEQ multiplex PCR. The data show 120,000 or so clones, with over 70% seen just once and about 6% held by the top ten. The specimen was peripheral blood. The receptors were sampled from a man at least 80 years old with active or convalescent COVID-19. Both conserved end residues are part of each CDR3.

TRBJ2-7,TRBV19,CASSRDTESSEQYF
TRBJ1-2,TRBV5-4,CASSLNYGYTF
TRBJ2-5,TRBV6-1,CASSEQGSETQYF
TRBJ2-5,TRBV7-2,CASSLGAGGLQETQYF
TRBJ1-5,TRBV6-5,CASRKQGDGNQPQHF
TRBJ2-2,TRBV6-5,CASSWDRVTGELFF
TRBJ2-5,TRBV5-6,CASSAGSGETQYF
TRBJ2-5,TRBV7-8,CASSRGREETQYF
TRBJ1-6,TRBV16,CASSQRSNSPLHF
TRBJ2-3,TRBV28,CASSFSQGTTTDTQYF
TRBJ1-4,TRBV5-5,CASSSYRGPQGNEKLFF
TRBJ2-5,TRBV5-1,CASSLARETQYF
TRBJ2-1,TRBV15,CATSRVGGGTSEQFF
TRBJ2-7,TRBV5-1,CASSLAVPSYEQYF
TRBJ1-1,TRBV27,CASSKGDRRNTEAFF
TRBJ1-4,TRBV9,CASTPRGGTNEKLFF
TRBJ2-3,TRBV29-1,CSVVKGFSGSTDTQYF
TRBJ2-7,TRBV29-1,CSASPGQGYEQYF
TRBJ1-2,TRBV18,CASHTSTENYGYTF
TRBJ2-2,TRBV5-4,CASSQGGEAGELFF
TRBJ1-4,TRBV27,CASSFNPPGATNEKLFF
TRBJ2-7,TRBV19,CASSRFGGGPYEQYF
TRBJ1-6,TRBV28,CASSKTGVSYNSPLHF
TRBJ1-2,TRBV7-2,CASSLDVSLGSGYTF
TRBJ1-2,TRBV4-1,CASSQAAGQPYGYTF
TRBJ1-3,TRBV6-5,CASSYRTGTSGNTIYF
TRBJ2-3,TRBV5-1,CASSQETSGGPPDTQYF
TRBJ1-4,TRBV7-2,CASSFGRNEKLFF
TRBJ2-2,TRBV29-1,CSGRGLSGELFF
TRBJ1-2,TRBV19,CASSSGDRRLYGYTF
TRBJ1-1,TRBV4-3,CASSQGQGMNTEAFF
TRBJ2-2,TRBV18,CASSPRSLAGDNNGELFF
TRBJ2-1,TRBV2,CASSATSRGYNEQFF
TRBJ2-1,TRBV7-2,CASSLEFSGGGEQFF
TRBJ2-3,TRBV24-1,CATSDSPDSSTDTQYF
TRBJ1-5,TRBV12-3/TRBV12-4,CASSFTGGPQHF
TRBJ1-5,TRBV10-3,CAIRGRGDQPQHF
TRBJ2-3,TRBV14,CASSRDYTDTQYF
TRBJ2-3,TRBV9,CASSVVGRVQDTQYF
TRBJ1-2,TRBV6-5,CASSSMARSRLGYTF
TRBJ2-1,TRBV27,CASSFRDRDSSYNEQFF
TRBJ1-4,TRBV6-4,CASREQVSTNEKLFF
TRBJ1-2,TRBV5-1,CASSVDSGFSGWGYTF
TRBJ2-6,TRBV3-1/TRBV3-2,CASSLLLGTFLTF
TRBJ1-1,TRBV29-1,CSVGTGTGFTEAFF
TRBJ2-1,TRBV3-1/TRBV3-2,CASSQDRGLGNEQFF
TRBJ1-5,TRBV2,CASSDSRLNQPQHF
TRBJ1-3,TRBV28,CASRPGTNSGNTIYF
TRBJ1-4,TRBV30,CAWMGLNEKLFF
TRBJ1-5,TRBV21-1,CASDRPGTNQPQHF
TRBJ1-2,TRBV27,CASRSDRVPNYGYTF
TRBJ2-3,TRBV9,CASSVEGVEDTQYF
TRBJ1-5,TRBV27,CASSLWGGAGSNQPQHF
TRBJ1-1,TRBV6-2/TRBV6-3,CASSYAMNTEAFF
TRBJ1-6,TRBV25-1,CASRDRGHRNSPLHF